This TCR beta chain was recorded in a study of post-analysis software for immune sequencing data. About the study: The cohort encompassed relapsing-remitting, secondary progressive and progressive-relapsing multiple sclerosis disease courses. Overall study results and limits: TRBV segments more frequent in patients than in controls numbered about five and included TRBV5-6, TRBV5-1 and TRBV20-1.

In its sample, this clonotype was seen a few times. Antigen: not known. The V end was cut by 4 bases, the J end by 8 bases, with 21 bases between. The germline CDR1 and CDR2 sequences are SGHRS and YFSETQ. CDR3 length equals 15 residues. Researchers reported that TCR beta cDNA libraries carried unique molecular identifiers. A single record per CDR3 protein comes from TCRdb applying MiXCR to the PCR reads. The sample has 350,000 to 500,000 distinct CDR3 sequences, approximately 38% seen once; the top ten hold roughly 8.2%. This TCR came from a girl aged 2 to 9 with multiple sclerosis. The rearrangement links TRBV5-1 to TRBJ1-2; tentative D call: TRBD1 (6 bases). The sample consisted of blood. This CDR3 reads CASSLNPRGGSGYTF. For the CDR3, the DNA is TGCGCCAGCAGCCTCAATCCGAGGGGGGGTAGCGGCTACACCTTC.